The clone carrying this TCR beta chain was counted ten times or more. Germline V CDR1 and CDR2: SQVTM, ANQGSEA. V lost 3 bases to trimming and J lost 0 bases, with 0 bases between them. The CDR3 is made up of 10 amino acids. TCRdb analysed the 5' RACE reads with MiXCR anew, one entry per CDR3 protein. The sample has 1.5 million to 2 million distinct CDR3 sequences, about 32% seen once. The sample comes from a study of identical twins. The receptor's source is a newborn girl in good health. J is TRBJ2-7 and V is TRBV29-1; D remains ambiguous. The material sequenced was cord blood. The CDR3 here is CSVDSYEQYF. CDR3 DNA sequence: TGCAGCGTTGACTCCTACGAGCAGTACTTC.